This T cell receptor (beta chain) stems from a study of tissue T cells after allogeneic stem cell transplantation. Comment on this clone: Gene names and germline match the mouse. With the read ending 1 residue before the CDR3 end, the germline J gene is used to fill in that end. This same CDR3 is encoded by further DNA sequences in the sample.

This CDR3 has 17 residues. V shed 3 bases, J shed 3 bases, and the junction held 4 bases outside the gene matches. CDR1 and CDR2 from the germline V gene are LGHNA and YNLKQL (reference sequence). The protocol was immunoSEQ multiplex PCR, while the TCRdb copy is restricted to in-frame clones and leaves out a portion. This sample has some 7,800 clones, with about 63% found just once. Sequencing was done on a sample of blood. The V call is TRBV5, the J call TRBJ1-6; 11 nucleotides line up with TRBD1. TRBJ1-6 is treated as an ORF (open reading frame) with a function not yet certain. The source of this sequence is a female BALB/c mouse in good health. For the strain, the MHC haplotype given is H2-d. CDR3 DNA (partial): TGTGCCAGCAGCCAGGAGGGGACAGGGGGCTATAATTCGCCCCTCTAC. It is translated as CASSQEGTGGYNSPLY. The complete CDR3 sequence is CASSQEGTGGYNSPLYF.